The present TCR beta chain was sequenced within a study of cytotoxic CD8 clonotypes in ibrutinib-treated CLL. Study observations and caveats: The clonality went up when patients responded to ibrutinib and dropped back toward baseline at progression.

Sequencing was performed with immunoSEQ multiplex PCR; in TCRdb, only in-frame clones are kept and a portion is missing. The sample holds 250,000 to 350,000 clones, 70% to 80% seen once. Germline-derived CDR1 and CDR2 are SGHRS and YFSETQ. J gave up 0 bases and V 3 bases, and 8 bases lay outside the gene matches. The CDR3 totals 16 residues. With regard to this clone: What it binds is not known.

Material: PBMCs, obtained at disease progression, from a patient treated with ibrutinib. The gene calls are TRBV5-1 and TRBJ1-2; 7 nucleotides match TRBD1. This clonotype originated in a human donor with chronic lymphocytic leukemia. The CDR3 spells CASSWTGGQANYGYTF. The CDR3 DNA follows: TGCGCCAGCAGCTGGACAGGAGGACAAGCTAACTATGGCTACACCTTC.